The entry below gives a single TCR beta chain sequence along with its context. Its antigen is undetermined. The CDR3 end lies 3 residues beyond the end of the read and is filled in from the germline J gene. Germline V CDR1 and CDR2: SEHNR, FQNEAQ (reference sequence). The CDR3 is 15 residues long. V lost 11 bases to trimming and J lost 4 bases, with 24 bases between them. Repertoires were generated with immunoSEQ multiplex PCR, while TCRdb's copy carries only in-frame clones and drops some. Singletons are absent from the sample, which has fewer than 25,000 clones. The entry originates in a study of T cell clonality in common variable immunodeficiency. Study-level points and caveats: Links between repertoire features and CVID complications were heterogeneity-limited. Reportedly, TCR beta sequences from common variable immunodeficiency showed fewer deletions and N-nucleotide insertions. Compared with healthy controls, CVID subjects showed increased TCRbeta clonality, mostly in about a third.

Replacement immunoglobulin had been given to every CVID subject for at least one year. The receptor was isolated from a human donor with common variable immunodeficiency. Sequencing used peripheral blood mononuclear cells. The rearrangement uses TRBV7-9 and TRBJ2-7, with a possible D match to TRBD1 (6 bases). Here the CDR3 reads CAHPYRGHLSYEQYF. The DNA read from the CDR3 is TGTGCCCACCCTTATAGGGGACACCTCTCGTACGAG. Full variable domain (outside the CDR3, taken from reference TRBV7-9 and TRBJ2-7): DTGVSQNPRHKITKRGQNVTFRCDPISEHNRLYWYRQTLGQGPEFLTYFQNEAQLEKSRLLSDRFSAERPKGSFSTLEIQRTEQGDSAMYLCAHPYRGHLSYEQYFGPGTRLTVT.